The following is a TCR beta chain sequence with its context. This clone occurred once. The antigen this receptor binds is unknown. No base quality values were provided; no much bigger clone lies one nucleotide off. This entry comes from a study of blood T cell repertoires in COVID-19 (dated by TCRdb to between 2020 and 2021). Describing the broader study: Collaborator samples came from the United States, Italy and Spain and covered acute and convalescent phases of COVID-19. The prospective study material was composed of cDNA or gDNA derived from T cells, B-cell-depleted T cells, or PBMCs. The dataset comprised deeply sampled blood TCRbeta repertoires from subjects exposed to, actively infected with, or recovered from COVID-19. The repertoires were released in a freely available public database intended as a resource for research on the immune response to SARS-CoV-2. The samples were drawn from two sources: the first 160 participants of the ongoing ImmuneRACE study, and about 1,300 subjects contributed by 6 global collaborators. The sample metadata nearly always contained a de-identified subject ID, COVID-19 status, age in years and sex. HLA class I and class II types, where available, came from metadata supplied by the sample provider rather than from assay-based typing. Overall study outcomes, separate from this receptor: How much clinical and demographic metadata was included differed by source and by participant, and the metadata was provided uncurated.

From the cysteine up to the phenylalanine, the CDR3 has a length of 15 residues. Only the CDR3 portion is preserved as DNA: 45 bases, with reading frame beginning at the first base. The junction shows trimming of 7 bases on V and 2 bases on J, and the gene matches do not reach 8 bases of it. CDR1 and CDR2 (SEHNR, FQNEAQ) derive from the germline V gene (reference sequence). In the prospective study, participants were about 18 to 90 years old, resided in 24 geographic areas of the United States, and were enrolled through a virtual design. Cohort assignment in the prospective study relied on participant-reported clinical history from a screening survey and a study questionnaire. In the prospective study, whole blood, serum and a nasopharyngeal or oropharyngeal swab were collected from each participant by mobile phlebotomists. Prospective study participants could optionally give additional blood draws and questionnaires over a 2-month period. Blood samples from the prospective study were shipped frozen or at room temperature prior to DNA extraction.

TCRbeta CDR3 regions were amplified from genomic DNA by means of the immunoSEQ Assay, a bias-controlled multiplex PCR. As for the original processing: Nucleated cell counts per sample were estimated from amplification of reference gene primers within the assay. To quantify the absolute abundance of each unique TCRbeta CDR3 rearrangement, sequence reads were collapsed and filtered. For each sample, productive Simpson clonality was calculated as the square root of Simpson's diversity index across productive rearrangements. Sourced from immuneACCESS, this table was stored by TCRdb with only in-frame sequences that have V and J called. A share of the clones is absent; for the studies checked, an unresolved V gene accounts for under half, and the remainder has no known explanation. V, J and clone size were drawn from that table, and D and trimming were deduced from the DNA. The sample table holds around 250,000 clones, of which 70% to 90% were seen once. Of the sample, 9.1% falls within the top ten clones.

Sequences were obtained from PBMCs or T cells enriched from blood (not recorded which). The sequence derives from a woman between 45 and 65 years old with acute COVID-19. The rearranged segments are TRBV7-9 and TRBJ2-3, with 8 central nucleotides matching TRBD2. The DNA sequence reads TGTGCCAGCATCTTTAGCGGGGAGCTCACAGATACGCAGTATTTT. This encodes CASIFSGELTDTQYF.